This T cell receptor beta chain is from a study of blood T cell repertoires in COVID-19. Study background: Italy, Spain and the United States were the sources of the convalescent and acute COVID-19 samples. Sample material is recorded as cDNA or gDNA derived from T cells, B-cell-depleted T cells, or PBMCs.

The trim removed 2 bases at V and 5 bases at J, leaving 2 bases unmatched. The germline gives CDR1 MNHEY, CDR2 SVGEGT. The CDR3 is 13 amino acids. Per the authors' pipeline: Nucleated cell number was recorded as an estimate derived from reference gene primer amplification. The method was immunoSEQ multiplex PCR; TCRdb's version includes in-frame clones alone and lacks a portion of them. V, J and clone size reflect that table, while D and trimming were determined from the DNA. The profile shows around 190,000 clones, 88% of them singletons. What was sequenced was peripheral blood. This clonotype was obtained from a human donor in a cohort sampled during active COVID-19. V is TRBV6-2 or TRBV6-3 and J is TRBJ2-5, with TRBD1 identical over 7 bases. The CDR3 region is CASSYGRGETQYF. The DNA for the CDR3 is TGTGCCAGCAGTTACGGCAGGGGGGAGACCCAGTACTTC.